The 24 T cell receptor beta chains below come from one sample, sequenced in a study of blood T cell repertoires in COVID-19. Assay used: immunoSEQ multiplex PCR; TCRdb lists only in-frame clones, some missing. The table shows around 250,000 clones, with 70% to 90% occurring only once. Sequences were obtained from PBMCs or T cells enriched from blood (not recorded which). All receptors derive from a woman aged 45-60 years who had recovered from COVID-19.

The rearrangement uses TRBV7-2 and TRBJ2-1; 7 bases are a match to TRBD2. After removal of 5 bases from V and 9 bases from J, the junction contained 13 bases not matched to a gene. The CDR3 runs to 15 residues. CDR1 is SGHTA and CDR2 is FQGNSA in the germline V gene. Here the CDR3 reads CASSLGTTQVAEQFF. CDR3 DNA sequence: TGTGCCAGCAGCCTAGGGACTACCCAAGTCGCTGAGCAGTTCTTC.

This chain connects TRBV28 to TRBJ2-7; 8 bases match TRBD2. The ends lost 3 bases at V and 5 bases at J; junction bases unmatched: 9. CDR3 length: 15 amino acids. Germline loops: CDR1 MDHEN, CDR2 SYDVKM. The CDR3 DNA is TGTGCCAGCAGTTTGGGGACTAGTTCGGGCCACGAGCAGTACTTC. The encoded protein is CASSLGTSSGHEQYF.

The CDR3: CASSLYLSGEQYF. CDR3 sequence (DNA): TGCGCCAGCAGCTTGTATCTGTCCGGCGAGCAGTACTTC. The chain employs TRBV5-1 and TRBJ2-7, with D uncertain. The V end was cut by 1 base, the J end by 6 bases, with 11 bases between. Germline V gene lookup returns CDR1 SGHRS and CDR2 YFSETQ. The CDR3 covers 13 residues.

The DNA for the CDR3 is TGTGCCAGCAGCCCTGGACTAGCGGGGGCCTCCGGGGAGCTGTTTTTT. This gives the protein CASSPGLAGASGELFF. The gene calls are TRBV9 and TRBJ2-2; 13 bases fit TRBD2. Germline-derived CDR1 and CDR2 are SGDLS and YYNGEE. This CDR3 is 16 amino acids long. V lost 4 bases to trimming and J lost 6 bases; unmatched junction nucleotides: 6.

V gene TRBV7-8 combines with J gene TRBJ2-7; a weak D match, TRBD2 (5 bases). CDR1 and CDR2 (germline): SGHVS, FQNEAQ. Trimming left V 4 bases short and J 3 bases short, with 13 bases between. The CDR3 has 14 amino acids. The CDR3 nucleotides are TGTGCCAGCAGCTCCTCGGGATTCAGCTACGAGCAGTACTTC. It encodes CASSSSGFSYEQYF.

V usage is TRBV7-6 and J usage is TRBJ1-3; D uncertain. The CDR3 is 15 residues long. V was trimmed by 4 bases and J by 4 bases, leaving 14 bases between them. Germline CDR1 and CDR2: SGHVS and FNYEAQ. CDR3 bases: TGTGCCAGCAGCTCTAGTGGAGGCTTGGGAAACACCATATATTTT. Translating it yields CASSSSGGLGNTIYF.

This chain links TRBV20-1 with TRBJ2-7, with 8 bases identical to TRBD2. With 3 bases clipped from V and 6 bases from J, the junction kept 13 bases outside the gene matches. This CDR3 comprises 15 residues. Germline assignment: CDR1 DFQATT and CDR2 SNEGSKA (reference sequence). CDR3 sequence (DNA): TGCAGTGCTAGTGTAGCGGGGACTCGGGACGGCGAGCAGTACTTC. It translates to CSASVAGTRDGEQYF.

The V gene is TRBV5-6, the J gene TRBJ1-2; TRBD1 is a possible D gene (6 bases). Trimming pared 0 bases from V and 4 bases from J, leaving 13 bases between. The CDR3 loop spans 15 amino acids. CDR1 SGHDT and CDR2 YYEEEE come from the germline V gene. CDR3 residues: CASSLEDRHSYGYTF. The CDR3 region has the DNA TGTGCCAGCAGCTTGGAAGACAGGCACTCCTATGGCTACACCTTC.

The rearrangement links TRBV28 to TRBJ1-5; tentatively, D is TRBD1 (5 bases). Per germline, CDR1 MDHEN and CDR2 SYDVKM. This CDR3 comprises 14 residues. Trimming shortened V by 2 bases and J by 7 bases, and 12 bases separated the two germline ends. CDR3 sequence: CASSLIRQGQPQHF. The DNA for the CDR3 is TGTGCCAGCAGTTTAATCAGGCAGGGACAGCCCCAGCATTTT.

The chain is built from TRBV5-1 and TRBJ2-3; 12 bases map to TRBD2. After removal of 0 bases from V and 8 bases from J, the junction contained 4 bases not matched to a gene. The CDR3 loop spans 15 amino acids. Germline CDR1 reads SGHRS; CDR2 reads YFSETQ. The CDR3 loop is CASSLGLAGEGTQYF. The CDR3 nucleotides are TGCGCCAGCAGCTTGGGACTAGCGGGAGAGGGTACGCAGTATTTT.

The V call is TRBV5-4, the J call TRBJ1-1, with 9 positions matching TRBD1. The CDR3 length is 15 residues. The germline V gene encodes CDR1 SGHNT and CDR2 YYREEE (reference sequence). V dropped 5 bases and J dropped 0; count of bases not matched to a gene: 5. The DNA of the CDR3 is TGTGCCAGCAGACCCACAGGGGGCCTGAACACTGAAGCTTTCTTT. Translated: CASRPTGGLNTEAFF.

The CDR3 here is CAWSGQIRGEAFF. CDR3 sequence (DNA): TGTGCCTGGAGTGGACAAATCAGGGGGGAAGCTTTCTTT. This sequence joins TRBV30 and TRBJ1-1, with 7 nucleotides matching TRBD1. The CDR3 is made up of 13 amino acids. CDR1 GTSNPN and CDR2 SVGIG come from the germline V gene (reference sequence). Unmatched junction bases numbered 7, after V lost 1 base and J lost 8 bases.

J is TRBJ2-1 and V is TRBV27, with 16 bases lining up with TRBD2. With 5 bases clipped from V and 0 bases from J, the junction kept 4 bases outside the gene matches. The CDR3 length is 18 residues. In germline, CDR1 is MNHEY, CDR2 SMNVEV (reference sequence). The CDR3 DNA follows: TGTGCCAGCAGTGGGGGACTAGCGGGAGGGAGCTCCTACAATGAGCAGTTCTTC. Translation: CASSGGLAGGSSYNEQFF.

The genes are TRBV11-1 and TRBJ1-3; TRBD1 might be the D (5 bases). Germline V lookup: CDR1 SGHAT, CDR2 FQDESV (reference sequence). Trimming shortened V by 1 base and J by 2 bases, and 12 bases separated the two germline ends. The CDR3 totals 16 residues. CDR3 nucleotides: TGTGCCAGCAGCTTAGAGGGACTTCCACCTGGAAACACCATATATTTT. The encoded protein is CASSLEGLPPGNTIYF.

The J gene is TRBJ1-6, the V gene TRBV7-2; D is ambiguous. Germline V lookup: CDR1 SGHTA, CDR2 FQGNSA. The V and J ends lost 4 bases and 7 bases respectively, with 14 bases between them. This CDR3 comprises 15 residues. The DNA of the CDR3 is TGTGCCAGCAGCTCGAGATCGATTCCGAATTCACCCCTCCACTTT. Encoded protein: CASSSRSIPNSPLHF.

This clone was detected only a few times. V gene TRBV27 combines with J gene TRBJ1-1; D is perhaps TRBD1 (5 bases). The CDR3 has 16 amino acids. The V gene lost 6 bases and the J gene lost 4 bases, with 21 bases spanning the gap. Germline assignment: CDR1 MNHEY and CDR2 SMNVEV (reference sequence). The CDR3 sequence: CASRYQSGLKGTEAFF. The CDR3 bases are TGTGCCAGCAGATACCAATCGGGACTTAAGGGCACTGAAGCTTTCTTT.

This clone was detected a few times. The germline gene is not matched at one end of the junction; a read error may be the cause. J is TRBJ2-7 and V is TRBV7-9; D remains ambiguous. CDR1 is SEHNR and CDR2 is FQNEAQ in the germline V gene (reference sequence). This CDR3 has 15 amino acids. CDR3 in amino acids: CASSLLSSISDEQYF. The CDR3 nucleotides read TGTGCCAGCAGCTTATTGTCCAGTATCTCCGACGAGCAGTACTTC.

The rearrangement uses TRBV19 and TRBJ1-2, with D possibly matching TRBD1 (6 bases). V gave up 5 bases and J gave up 4 bases, with 14 bases separating them. Per germline, CDR1 LNHDA and CDR2 SQIVND (reference sequence). The CDR3 contains 14 residues. CDR3 DNA sequence: TGTGCCAGTAGTCTCGCCGCAGGGGCCTATGGCTACACCTTC. Its protein product is CASSLAAGAYGYTF. Using reference TRBV19 and TRBJ1-2 for the parts outside the CDR3, the full variable domain is DGGITQSPKYLFRKEGQNVTLSCEQNLNHDAMYWYRQDPGQGLRLIYYSQIVNDFQKGDIAEGYSVSREKKESFPLTVTSAQKNPTAFYLCASSLAAGAYGYTFGSGTRLTVV.

The CDR3 nucleotides read TGTGCCAGCAGTTTAACACAGGGGTTAGGGTCACCCCTCCACTTT. Amino acid sequence: CASSLTQGLGSPLHF. The chain has TRBV27 and TRBJ1-6; 7 bases are a match to TRBD1. CDR1 is MNHEY, CDR2 SMNVEV, per germline (reference sequence). V lost 2 bases and J lost 10; bases outside the gene matches: 8. This CDR3 region has 15 residues.

This chain connects TRBV7-3 to TRBJ1-1; D is uncertain. From germline, CDR1 is SGHTA and CDR2 FQGTGA. With 6 bases removed from V and 4 bases from J, the gap between germline ends came to 12 bases. The CDR3 spans 13 residues. The CDR3 protein is CASRRSEATEAFF. CDR3 DNA: TGTGCCAGCAGACGGAGCGAGGCCACTGAAGCTTTCTTT. Full variable domain (outside the CDR3, taken from reference TRBV7-3 and TRBJ1-1): GAGVSQTPSNKVTEKGKYVELRCDPISGHTALYWYRQSLGQGPEFLIYFQGTGAADDSGLPNDRFFAVRPEGSVSTLKIQRTERGDSAVYLCASRRSEATEAFFGQGTRLTVV.

The genes are TRBV19 and TRBJ1-4; no clear D. The CDR3 contains 19 residues. The V gene's germline CDR1 is LNHDA and CDR2 SQIVND (reference sequence). V shed 3 bases and J shed 6 bases, with 26 bases lying between them. The CDR3 loop is CASSIIRRVSTGEYEKLFF. The CDR3 bases are TGTGCCAGTAGTATCATCCGTCGGGTCTCGACTGGGGAGTATGAAAAACTGTTTTTT.

CDR3 DNA: TGTGCCAGCAGCCAAGTAGAGGGGGAGCTGTTTTTT. Translated, it gives CASSQVEGELFF. The chain recombines TRBV3-1 (or the pseudogene TRBV3-2) with TRBJ2-2; D uncertain. The CDR3 has 12 residues. Germline CDR1 LGHDT, CDR2 YNNKEL (reference sequence). V was cut by 1 base and J by 8 bases, with 5 bases left in between.

The chain employs TRBV3-1 (or the pseudogene TRBV3-2) and TRBJ1-3, with TRBD1 identical over 7 bases. CDR3 size: 13 residues. The J segment lost 3 bases and the V segment lost 9 bases, leaving 5 bases of the junction unmatched. Looked up from germline, CDR1 is LGHDT and CDR2 is YNNKEL (reference sequence). The CDR3 sequence: CASRDSLGNTIYF. DNA for the CDR3: TGTGCCAGTCGGGACAGCCTTGGAAACACCATATATTTT.

V and J are TRBV11-3 and TRBJ2-1; weak D call: TRBD1 (6 bases). The V gene's germline CDR1 is SGHNT and CDR2 YENEEA. The germline V and J ends were trimmed by 1 base and 6 bases, with 13 bases remaining between them. The CDR3 spans 15 residues. The CDR3, as DNA: TGTGCCAGCAGCTTAGCCGGGACACCCGGCAATGAGCAGTTCTTC. Translating it yields CASSLAGTPGNEQFF.